This TCR beta chain comes out of a study of T-cell reconstitution after alpha-beta-depleted transplantation in children. Points from the study as a whole: Counts and diversity of T cells one year after transplant came mostly from newly produced T cells. Alpha-beta T cells about two months after transplant reportedly derived from several hundred expanded graft clones. Day-60 TCRbeta diversity that was high in some patients was derived from surviving recipient T cells and thymic progenitors.

Unique molecular identifiers were incorporated when the TCRbeta library was constructed. TCRdb processed the PCR reads anew with MiXCR; each CDR3 protein has one entry. This table has about 240,000 distinct CDR3 sequences, 20% to 30% appearing once. V lost 0 bases to trimming and J lost 3 bases, with 14 bases between them. The germline gives CDR1 SQVTM, CDR2 ANQGSEA. The CDR3 totals 16 residues. A note on this clonotype: Its antigen is undetermined.

This chain links TRBV29-1 with TRBJ2-2; D not resolved. This clonotype was obtained from a girl aged 2 to 10 with Fanconi anemia, due to receive a stem cell transplant. Sample: PBMCs, taken before TCRalphabeta/CD19-depleted stem cell transplant. The CDR3 DNA reads as TGCAGCGTTGAAGATCCCCCTTTCAGTGACACCGGGGAGCTGTTTTTT. It is translated as CSVEDPPFSDTGELFF.